The 20 T cell receptor beta chains reported below all come from one sample, sequenced in a study of T-cell reconstitution after alpha-beta-depleted transplantation in children. Unique molecular identifiers were built into the TCRbeta library. TCRdb re-analysed the PCR reads in MiXCR, keeping a single row per CDR3 protein. The sample lists about 540,000 distinct CDR3 sequences, around 19% occurring once. The sequencing here drew on PBMCs from the stem cell graft donor, taken from the stem cell graft. The receptors originated from a human donor who donated a stem cell graft to a child with acute lymphoblastic leukemia.

This chain links TRBV5-1 with TRBJ1-4; D remains ambiguous. Trimming took off 2 bases at V and 8 bases at J, with 19 bases between the two ends. The CDR3 contains 16 residues. CDR1 and CDR2 (germline): SGHRS, YFSETQ. Here the CDR3 reads CASSFARRTNEEKLFF. The CDR3 DNA is TGCGCCAGCAGCTTTGCCCGTAGGACCAATGAAGAAAAACTGTTTTTT. Complete variable domain (other parts from reference TRBV5-1 and TRBJ1-4): KAGVTQTPRYLIKTRGQQVTLSCSPISGHRSVSWYQQTPGQGLQFLFEYFSETQRNKGNFPGRFSGRQFSNSRSEMNVSTLELGDSALYLCASSFARRTNEEKLFFGSGTQLSVL.

About this clonotype itself: Sequence at one end of the junction differs from germline and may be a read error. The chain employs TRBV4-2 and TRBJ2-7; TRBD2 aligns across 11 bases. This CDR3 has 16 amino acids. CDR1 LGHNA and CDR2 YNFKEQ come from the germline V gene. For the CDR3, the DNA is TGTGGCAGCAGCCTTTCCGGGACTAGCGGTCCCTACGAGCAGTACTTC. Amino acid sequence: CGSSLSGTSGPYEQYF.

The rearrangement joins TRBV7-3 to TRBJ2-1; 8 bases agree with TRBD2. V lost 1 base to trimming and J lost 4 bases; unmatched junction nucleotides: 3. There are 15 residues in the CDR3. Germline loops: CDR1 SGHTA, CDR2 FQGTGA. The CDR3 nucleotides are TGTGCCAGCAGCTTAATGAGCGGGAGTTACAATGAGCAGTTCTTC. Its protein product is CASSLMSGSYNEQFF.

The CDR3 region is CASSPQGRGSNEQFF. The CDR3 DNA follows: TGTGCCAGCAGTCCCCAGGGCAGGGGCAGCAATGAGCAGTTCTTC. V and J are TRBV3-1 and TRBJ2-1; maybe TRBD1 (6 bases). Germline V lookup: CDR1 LGHDT, CDR2 YNNKEL (reference sequence). The CDR3 is made up of 15 amino acids. Trimming cost V 6 bases and J 6 bases, with 18 bases left between them.

Only a few counts were recorded for this clonotype. The V call is TRBV20-1, the J call TRBJ1-2; TRBD1 is a possible D gene (5 bases). V lost 1 base, J lost 2 bases, and 8 bases lay in between. Germline V gives CDR1 DFQATT, CDR2 SNEGSKA (reference sequence). There are 13 residues in the CDR3. The CDR3 protein is CSARGGHNYGYTF. Written as DNA, the CDR3 is TGCAGTGCTAGAGGCGGACACAACTATGGCTACACCTTC.

The rearrangement links TRBV12-3 or TRBV12-4 to TRBJ1-1; D is unresolved. There are 14 residues in the CDR3. V lost 5 bases and J 1 base, leaving 11 bases between the germline ends. The chain's CDR3 is CASSPGAANTEAFF. As DNA, the CDR3 is TGTGCCAGCAGTCCGGGTGCGGCGAACACTGAAGCTTTCTTT.

The genes are TRBV20-1 and TRBJ2-2, with TRBD2 identical over 7 bases. Germline values: CDR1 DFQATT, CDR2 SNEGSKA (reference sequence). This CDR3 is 15 amino acids long. V lost 5 bases and J lost 6; bases outside the gene matches: 12. CDR3 amino acids: CSARLRGSTAGELFF. The CDR3 DNA is TGCAGTGCTCGCCTTCGCGGGAGTACGGCCGGGGAGCTGTTTTTT.

The chain links TRBV27 to TRBJ2-1, with a tentative D call TRBD2 (7 bases). This CDR3 has 16 amino acids. V was shortened by 5 bases and J by 9 bases, with 23 bases between the two germline ends. Per germline, CDR1 MNHEY and CDR2 SMNVEV (reference sequence). CDR3 amino acids: CASSPLGGGLKSEQFF. The DNA of the CDR3 is TGTGCCAGCAGTCCCCTTGGGGGGGGGCTTAAGTCTGAGCAGTTCTTC.

V and J are TRBV4-1 and TRBJ1-5; perhaps TRBD1 as D (6 bases). Germline values: CDR1 MGHRA, CDR2 YSYEKL. The CDR3 sequence is 16 residues long. V lost 1 base to trimming and J lost 3 bases, with 13 bases between them. The CDR3 is CASSQATTGVNQPQHF. In DNA form, the CDR3 reads TGCGCCAGCAGCCAAGCGACGACAGGAGTCAATCAGCCCCAGCATTTT.

This rearrangement joins TRBV28 to TRBJ1-1; D is unresolved. Trimming shortened V by 7 bases and J by 9 bases, and 18 bases separated the two germline ends. Per the germline V gene, CDR1 is MDHEN and CDR2 is SYDVKM. The CDR3 has 13 amino acids. The CDR3 nucleotides are TGTGCCAGCATCAAACCCCTGGGGAAACAAGCTTTCTTT. Translation: CASIKPLGKQAFF.

As to this clonotype: Because the CDR3 is missing its conserved closing phenylalanine or tryptophan, this is likely a read error. V is TRBV7-6 and J is TRBJ1-6; maybe TRBD1 (6 bases). CDR1 is SGHVS and CDR2 is FNYEAQ in the germline V gene. The CDR3 has 14 amino acids. V was clipped by 4 bases and J by 6 bases, with 10 bases between them. This CDR3 is CASSSGQLNSPLHL. CDR3 in DNA: TGTGCCAGCAGCTCCGGACAGCTTAATTCACCCCTCCACTTA.

This clonotype was seen many times. J is TRBJ2-7 and V is TRBV6-5, with 10 positions matching TRBD1. Unmatched junction bases numbered 4, after V lost 6 bases and J lost 2 bases. This CDR3 has 14 amino acids. The germline V gene encodes CDR1 MNHEY and CDR2 SVGAGI. This CDR3 is CASSHGQGAYEQYF. The CDR3 DNA is TGTGCCAGCAGCCATGGACAGGGGGCCTACGAGCAGTACTTC.

This clonotype was seen a few times. J is TRBJ2-1 and V is TRBV4-1; 9 bases map to TRBD1. The J segment lost 4 bases and the V segment lost 3 bases, leaving 4 bases of the junction unmatched. Germline V gives CDR1 MGHRA, CDR2 YSYEKL. This CDR3 has 15 residues. CDR3 DNA: TGCGCCAGCAGCCAGGAGGACAGGGGTTACAATGAGCAGTTCTTC. Amino acid sequence: CASSQEDRGYNEQFF.

Only a few counts were recorded for this clonotype. The chain joins TRBV7-2 to TRBJ2-7; 8 positions match TRBD1. This CDR3 spans 14 amino acids. Trimming took 6 bases from V and 3 from J; bases not matched to a gene: 7. In germline, CDR1 is SGHTA, CDR2 FQGNSA. Here the CDR3 DNA reads TGTGCCAGCAGAAGGGACAGGCACCACTACGAGCAGTACTTC. It specifies CASRRDRHHYEQYF.

This clonotype was observed a handful of times. J is TRBJ2-1 and V is TRBV5-1; no clear D gene. Trimming removed 1 base from V and 4 bases from J, with 18 bases in between. The CDR3 extends over 17 amino acids. Per the germline V gene, CDR1 is SGHRS and CDR2 is YFSETQ. The CDR3 region is CASSLFGVSLTYNEQFF. The CDR3 DNA is TGCGCCAGCAGCTTGTTTGGAGTCAGTCTTACTTACAATGAGCAGTTCTTC. The entire variable domain, with the rest obtained from reference TRBV5-1 and TRBJ2-1, is as follows: KAGVTQTPRYLIKTRGQQVTLSCSPISGHRSVSWYQQTPGQGLQFLFEYFSETQRNKGNFPGRFSGRQFSNSRSEMNVSTLELGDSALYLCASSLFGVSLTYNEQFFGPGTRLTVL.

This clonotype was found a few times. The chain joins TRBV6-5 to TRBJ2-5, with D maybe TRBD1 (6 bases). Trimming took 0 bases from V and 2 from J, leaving 10 bases between them. CDR3 size: 15 residues. From germline, CDR1 is MNHEY and CDR2 SVGAGI. CDR3 protein: CASSYSWQGQETQYF. CDR3 DNA: TGTGCCAGCAGTTACTCATGGCAGGGGCAAGAGACCCAGTACTTC.

This chain uses TRBV19 with TRBJ1-5; maybe TRBD1 (6 bases). This CDR3 has 13 amino acids. CDR1 is LNHDA and CDR2 is SQIVND in the germline V gene (reference sequence). Between the trimmed V and J ends, which lost 8 bases and 3 bases, there was a span of 11 bases. The DNA for the CDR3 is TGTGCCAGTTCTGACAGGTTCAATCAGCCCCAGCATTTT. It specifies CASSDRFNQPQHF. Full variable domain (missing parts from reference TRBV19 and TRBJ1-5): DGGITQSPKYLFRKEGQNVTLSCEQNLNHDAMYWYRQDPGQGLRLIYYSQIVNDFQKGDIAEGYSVSREKKESFPLTVTSAQKNPTAFYLCASSDRFNQPQHFGDGTRLSIL.

This clonotype was picked up a small number of times. This chain links TRBV20-1 with TRBJ2-1; D is possibly TRBD1 (5 bases). Germline V CDR1 and CDR2: DFQATT, SNEGSKA (reference sequence). Trimming took off 5 bases at V and 1 base at J, with 15 bases between the two ends. The CDR3 loop spans 15 amino acids. CDR3 protein: CSASRQIVSYNEQFF. CDR3 in DNA: TGCAGTGCTTCGCGACAGATAGTATCCTACAATGAGCAGTTCTTC.

This clonotype appeared a few times. V is TRBV7-9 and J is TRBJ1-1, with D unresolved. V was cut by 11 bases and J by 0 bases, with 10 bases left in between. The germline CDR1 and CDR2 sequences are SEHNR and FQNEAQ (reference sequence). This CDR3 comprises 12 residues. CDR3 in DNA: TGTGCCTTGATAACCGTGAACACTGAAGCTTTCTTT. Amino acid sequence: CALITVNTEAFF.

This clonotype appeared a few times. CDR3 bases: TGCGCCAGCAGCGAGGGACCGAGATTGGAGACCCAGTACTTC. It encodes CASSEGPRLETQYF. The chain links TRBV5-1 to TRBJ2-5; D might be TRBD1 or TRBD2, each matching 5 bases. CDR1 and CDR2 (germline): SGHRS, YFSETQ. The V and J ends lost 4 bases and 5 bases respectively, with 15 bases between them. This CDR3 comprises 14 residues.